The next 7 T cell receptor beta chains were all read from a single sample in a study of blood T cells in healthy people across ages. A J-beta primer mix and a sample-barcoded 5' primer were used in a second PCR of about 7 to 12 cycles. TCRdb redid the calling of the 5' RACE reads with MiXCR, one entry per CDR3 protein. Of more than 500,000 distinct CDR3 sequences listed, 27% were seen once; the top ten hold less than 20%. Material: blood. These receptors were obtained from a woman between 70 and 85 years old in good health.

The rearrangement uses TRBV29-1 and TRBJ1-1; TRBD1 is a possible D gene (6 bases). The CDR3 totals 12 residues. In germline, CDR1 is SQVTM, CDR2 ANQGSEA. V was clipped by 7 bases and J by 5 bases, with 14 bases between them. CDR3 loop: CSAATGRTEAFF. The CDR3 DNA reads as TGCAGCGCCGCGACAGGTCGGACTGAAGCTTTCTTT.

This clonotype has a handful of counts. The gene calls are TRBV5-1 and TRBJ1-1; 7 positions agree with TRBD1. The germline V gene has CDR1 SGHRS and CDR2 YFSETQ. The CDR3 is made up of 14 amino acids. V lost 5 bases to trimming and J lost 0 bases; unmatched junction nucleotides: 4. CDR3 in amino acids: CASRGGTVNTEAFF. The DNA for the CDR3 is TGCGCCAGCAGAGGGGGGACAGTGAACACTGAAGCTTTCTTT.

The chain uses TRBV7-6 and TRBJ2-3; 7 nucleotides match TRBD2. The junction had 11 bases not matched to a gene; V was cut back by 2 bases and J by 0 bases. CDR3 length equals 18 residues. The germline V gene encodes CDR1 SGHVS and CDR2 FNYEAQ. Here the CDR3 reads CASSLTSRGGPSTDTQYF. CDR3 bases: TGTGCCAGCAGCTTAACGTCTCGCGGGGGTCCTAGCACAGATACGCAGTATTTT.

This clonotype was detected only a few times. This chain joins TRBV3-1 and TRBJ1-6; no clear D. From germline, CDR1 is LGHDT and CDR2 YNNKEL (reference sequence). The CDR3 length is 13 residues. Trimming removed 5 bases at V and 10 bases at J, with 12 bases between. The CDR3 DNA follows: TGTGCCAGCAGCGGGCAGGATCGCTCACCCCTCCACTTT. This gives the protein CASSGQDRSPLHF.

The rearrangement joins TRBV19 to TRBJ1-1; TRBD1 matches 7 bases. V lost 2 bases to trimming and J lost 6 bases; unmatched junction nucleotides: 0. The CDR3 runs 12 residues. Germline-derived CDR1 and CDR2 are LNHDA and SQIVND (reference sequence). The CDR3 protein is CASSIQGAEAFF. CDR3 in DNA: TGTGCCAGTAGTATACAGGGGGCTGAAGCTTTCTTT.

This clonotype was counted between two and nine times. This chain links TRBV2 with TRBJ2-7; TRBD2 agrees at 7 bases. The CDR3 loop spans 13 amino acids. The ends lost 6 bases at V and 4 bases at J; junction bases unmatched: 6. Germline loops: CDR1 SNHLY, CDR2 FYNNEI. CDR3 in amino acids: CASRGGISYEQYF. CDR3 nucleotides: TGTGCCAGCAGGGGAGGGATTTCATACGAGCAGTACTTC.

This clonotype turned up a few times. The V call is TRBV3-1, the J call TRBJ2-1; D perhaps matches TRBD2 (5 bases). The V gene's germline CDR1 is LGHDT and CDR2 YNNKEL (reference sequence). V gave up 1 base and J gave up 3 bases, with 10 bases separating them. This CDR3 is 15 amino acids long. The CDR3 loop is CASSQGEMSYNEQFF. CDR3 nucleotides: TGTGCCAGCAGCCAAGGGGAGATGAGCTACAATGAGCAGTTCTTC.